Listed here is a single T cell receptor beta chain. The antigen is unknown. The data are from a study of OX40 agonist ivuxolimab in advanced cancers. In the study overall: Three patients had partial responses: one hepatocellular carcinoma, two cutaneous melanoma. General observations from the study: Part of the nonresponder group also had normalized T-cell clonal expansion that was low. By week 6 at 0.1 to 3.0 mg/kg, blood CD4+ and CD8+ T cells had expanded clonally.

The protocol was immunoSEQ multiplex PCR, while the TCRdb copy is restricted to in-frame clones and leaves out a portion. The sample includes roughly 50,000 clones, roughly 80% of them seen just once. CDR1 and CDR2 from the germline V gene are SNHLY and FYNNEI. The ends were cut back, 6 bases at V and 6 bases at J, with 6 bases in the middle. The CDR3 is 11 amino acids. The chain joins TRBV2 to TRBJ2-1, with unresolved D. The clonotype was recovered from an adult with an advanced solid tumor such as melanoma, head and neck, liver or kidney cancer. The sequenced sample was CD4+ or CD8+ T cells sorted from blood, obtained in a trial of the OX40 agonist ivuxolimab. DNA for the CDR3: TGTGCCAGCAGGGACCGCAATGAGCAGTTCTTC. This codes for CASRDRNEQFF.